This entry describes one TCR beta chain. The antigen remains undetermined. The data are from a study of Ad26.COV2.S vaccination and SARS-CoV-2 variants. Findings and caveats of the study: Similar non-spike TCR breadth was observed in recipients of vaccine and of placebo.

Profiled with immunoSEQ multiplex PCR; TCRdb holds only in-frame clones, not every one. The table has about 680,000 clones, 89% seen once. The treatment here: some 19 received Ad26.COV2.S at low or high dose, single or two shots; five or six received placebo; per-sample allocation not given. The samples were gathered on day 63 after the first injection of vaccine or placebo. The clonotype was recovered from a person aged 18-65 years who received the Ad26.COV2.S COVID-19 vaccine or a placebo. The sample in question was peripheral blood, obtained in a trial of Ad26.COV2.S vaccine versus placebo.

The CDR3 nucleotides read TGTGCCAGCAGTGAGTGGACACTCCATGGCTACACCTTC. The encoded protein is CASSEWTLHGYTF. The chain employs TRBV25-1 and TRBJ1-2; perhaps TRBD1 as D (5 bases). From germline, CDR1 is MGHDK and CDR2 SYGVNS. This CDR3 spans 13 amino acids. V lost 3 bases and J 6 bases, leaving 11 bases between the germline ends.